This TCR beta chain was documented in a study of blood T cell repertoires in COVID-19. The CDR3 has 19 amino acids. V trimming: 3 bases; J trimming: 3 bases; junction bases outside the gene matches: 19. CDR1 and CDR2 from the germline V gene are LNHDA and SQIVND (reference sequence). Per the authors' pipeline: For nucleated cells, counts were estimated from reference gene primer amplification. Profiling relied on immunoSEQ multiplex PCR, and the TCRdb table lists in-frame clones only, not all of them. V, J and clone size derive from that table, while D and trimming were established from the DNA sequence. The table shows about 120,000 clones, with approximately 90% occurring only once.

The sequence came from a man aged 55 to 69 with COVID-19, enrolled during active disease. The specimen was peripheral blood. This rearrangement joins TRBV19 to TRBJ1-1; 7 nucleotides line up with TRBD1. In DNA form, the CDR3 reads TGTGCCAGTAGTATGGAGGACATTTCGGCAGGGGGTTGGGACACTGAAGCTTTCTTT. As protein: CASSMEDISAGGWDTEAFF.